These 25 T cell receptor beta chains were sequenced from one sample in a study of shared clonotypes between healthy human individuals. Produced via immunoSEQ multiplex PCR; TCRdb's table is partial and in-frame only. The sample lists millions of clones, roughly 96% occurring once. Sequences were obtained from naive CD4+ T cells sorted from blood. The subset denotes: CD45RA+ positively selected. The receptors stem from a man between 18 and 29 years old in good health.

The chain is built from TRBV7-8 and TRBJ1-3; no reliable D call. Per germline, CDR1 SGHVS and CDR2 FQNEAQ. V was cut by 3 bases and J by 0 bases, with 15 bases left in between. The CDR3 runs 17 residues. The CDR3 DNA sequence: TGTGCCAGCAGCTTCTTTCCGGACCCTCTCTCTGGAAACACCATATATTTT. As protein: CASSFFPDPLSGNTIYF. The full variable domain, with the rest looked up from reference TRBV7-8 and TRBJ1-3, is GAGVSQSPRYKVAKRGQDVALRCDPISGHVSLFWYQQALGQGPEFLTYFQNEAQLDKSGLPSDRFFAERPEGSVSTLKIQRTQQEDSAVYLCASSFFPDPLSGNTIYFGEGSWLTVV.

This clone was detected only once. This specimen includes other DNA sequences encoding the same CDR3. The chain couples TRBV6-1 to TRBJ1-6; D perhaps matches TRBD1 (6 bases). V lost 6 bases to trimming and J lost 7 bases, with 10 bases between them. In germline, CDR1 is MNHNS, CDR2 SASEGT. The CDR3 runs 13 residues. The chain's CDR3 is CASRGQGNSPLHF. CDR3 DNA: TGTGCCAGCAGAGGCCAGGGGAATTCACCCCTCCACTTT.

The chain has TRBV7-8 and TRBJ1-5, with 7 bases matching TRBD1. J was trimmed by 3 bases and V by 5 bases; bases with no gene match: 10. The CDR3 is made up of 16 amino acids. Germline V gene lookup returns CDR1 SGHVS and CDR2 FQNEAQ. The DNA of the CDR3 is TGTGCCAGCAGCATTACAGGGGCGGGGTCCAATCAGCCCCAGCATTTT. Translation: CASSITGAGSNQPQHF.

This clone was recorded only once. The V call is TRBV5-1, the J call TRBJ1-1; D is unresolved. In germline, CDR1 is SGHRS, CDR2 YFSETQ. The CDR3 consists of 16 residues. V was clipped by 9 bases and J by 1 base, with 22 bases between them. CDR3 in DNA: TGCGCCATCCCCCGACGTAACAGTAAGGCGAACACTGAAGCTTTCTTT. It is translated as CAIPRRNSKANTEAFF.

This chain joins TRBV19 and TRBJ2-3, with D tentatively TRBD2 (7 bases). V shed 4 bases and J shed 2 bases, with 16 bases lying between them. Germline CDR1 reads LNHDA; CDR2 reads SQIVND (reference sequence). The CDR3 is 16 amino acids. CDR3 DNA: TGTGCCAGTAGTACGGTCCGAGGGGGGGCCACAGATACGCAGTATTTT. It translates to CASSTVRGGATDTQYF. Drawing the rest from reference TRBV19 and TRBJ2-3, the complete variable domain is DGGITQSPKYLFRKEGQNVTLSCEQNLNHDAMYWYRQDPGQGLRLIYYSQIVNDFQKGDIAEGYSVSREKKESFPLTVTSAQKNPTAFYLCASSTVRGGATDTQYFGPGTRLTVL.

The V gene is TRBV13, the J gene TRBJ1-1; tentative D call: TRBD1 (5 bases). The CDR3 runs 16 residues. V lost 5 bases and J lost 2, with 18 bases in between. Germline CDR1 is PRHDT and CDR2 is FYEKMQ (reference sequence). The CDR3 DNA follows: TGTGCCAGCAGCGTTGGAAGACAGAAGGGAAACACTGAAGCTTTCTTT. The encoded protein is CASSVGRQKGNTEAFF.

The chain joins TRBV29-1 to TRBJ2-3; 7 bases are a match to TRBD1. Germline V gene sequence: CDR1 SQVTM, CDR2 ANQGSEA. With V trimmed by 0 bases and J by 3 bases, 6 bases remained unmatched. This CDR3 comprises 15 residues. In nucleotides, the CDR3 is TGCAGCGTTGAAGACTCAGGGGGATGGACAGATACGCAGTATTTT. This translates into CSVEDSGGWTDTQYF.

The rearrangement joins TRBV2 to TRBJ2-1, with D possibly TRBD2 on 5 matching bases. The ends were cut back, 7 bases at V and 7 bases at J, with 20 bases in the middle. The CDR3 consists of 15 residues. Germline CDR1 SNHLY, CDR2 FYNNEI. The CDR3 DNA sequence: TGTGCCAGCACTACGACTCTAGCTGCGGTGAATGAGCAGTTCTTC. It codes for CASTTTLAAVNEQFF.

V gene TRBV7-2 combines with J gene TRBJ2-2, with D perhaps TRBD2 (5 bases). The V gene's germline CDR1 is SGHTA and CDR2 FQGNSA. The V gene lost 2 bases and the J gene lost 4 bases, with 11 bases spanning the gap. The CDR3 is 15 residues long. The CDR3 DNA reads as TGTGCCAGCAGCTTACGAGGGCCGGTCACCGGGGAGCTGTTTTTT. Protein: CASSLRGPVTGELFF. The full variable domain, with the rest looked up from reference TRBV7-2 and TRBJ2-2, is GAGVSQSPSNKVTEKGKDVELRCDPISGHTALYWYRQSLGQGLEFLIYFQGNSAPDKSGLPSDRFSAERTGGSVSTLTIQRTQQEDSAVYLCASSLRGPVTGELFFGEGSRLTVL.

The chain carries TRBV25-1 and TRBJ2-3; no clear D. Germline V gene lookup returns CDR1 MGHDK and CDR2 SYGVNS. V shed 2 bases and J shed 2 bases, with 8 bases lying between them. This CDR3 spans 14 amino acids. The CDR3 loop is CASSEMVLTDTQYF. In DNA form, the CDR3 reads TGTGCCAGCAGTGAAATGGTACTCACAGATACGCAGTATTTT. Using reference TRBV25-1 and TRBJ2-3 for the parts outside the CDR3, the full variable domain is EADIYQTPRYLVIGTGKKITLECSQTMGHDKMYWYQQDPGMELHLIHYSYGVNSTEKGDLSSESTVSRIRTEHFPLTLESARPSHTSQYLCASSEMVLTDTQYFGPGTRLTVL.

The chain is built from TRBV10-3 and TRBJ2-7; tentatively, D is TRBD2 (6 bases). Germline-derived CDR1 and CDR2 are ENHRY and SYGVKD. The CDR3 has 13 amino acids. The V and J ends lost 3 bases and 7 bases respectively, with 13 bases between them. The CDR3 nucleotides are TGTGCCATCAGTGATTTTAGCGGTGGAGAGCAGTACTTC. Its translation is CAISDFSGGEQYF.

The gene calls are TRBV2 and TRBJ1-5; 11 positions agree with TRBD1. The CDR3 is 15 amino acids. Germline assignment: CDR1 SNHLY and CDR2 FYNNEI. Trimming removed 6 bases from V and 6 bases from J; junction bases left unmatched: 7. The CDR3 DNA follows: TGTGCCAGCAGGCACCGGGACAGGGGGGTTCAGCCCCAGCATTTT. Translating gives CASRHRDRGVQPQHF.

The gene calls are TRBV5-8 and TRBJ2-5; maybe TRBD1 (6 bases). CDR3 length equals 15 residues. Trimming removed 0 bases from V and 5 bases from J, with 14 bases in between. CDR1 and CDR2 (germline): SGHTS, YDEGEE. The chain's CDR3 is CASSLGAGVRETQYF. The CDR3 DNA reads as TGTGCCAGCAGCTTGGGGGCAGGGGTACGGGAGACCCAGTACTTC.

DNA for the CDR3: TGCGCCAGCCAAGGGGCAGATACGCAGTATTTT. It specifies CASQGADTQYF. V and J are TRBV5-1 and TRBJ2-3; tentative D call: TRBD1 (5 bases). Trimming took 7 bases from V and 4 from J, leaving 7 bases between them. Germline V gives CDR1 SGHRS, CDR2 YFSETQ. The CDR3 has 11 residues.

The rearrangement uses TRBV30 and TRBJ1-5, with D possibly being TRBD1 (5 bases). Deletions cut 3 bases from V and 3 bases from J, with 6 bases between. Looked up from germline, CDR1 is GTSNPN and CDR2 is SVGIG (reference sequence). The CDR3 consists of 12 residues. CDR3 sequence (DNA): TGTGCCTGGAGCGGGACCAATCAGCCCCAGCATTTT. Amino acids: CAWSGTNQPQHF.

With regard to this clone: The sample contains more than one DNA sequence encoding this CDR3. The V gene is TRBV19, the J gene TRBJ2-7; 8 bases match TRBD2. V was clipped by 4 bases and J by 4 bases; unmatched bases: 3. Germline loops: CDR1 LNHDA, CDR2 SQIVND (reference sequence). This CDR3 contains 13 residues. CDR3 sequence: CASSTREGYEQYF. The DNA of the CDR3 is TGTGCCAGTAGTACCCGGGAGGGATACGAGCAGTACTTC.

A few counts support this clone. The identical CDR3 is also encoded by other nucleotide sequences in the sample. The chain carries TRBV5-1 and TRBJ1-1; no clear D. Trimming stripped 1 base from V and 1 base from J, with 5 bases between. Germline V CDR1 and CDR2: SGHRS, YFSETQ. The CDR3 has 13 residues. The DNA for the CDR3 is TGCGCCAGCAGCTTGTGGGGGAACACTGAAGCTTTCTTT. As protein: CASSLWGNTEAFF.

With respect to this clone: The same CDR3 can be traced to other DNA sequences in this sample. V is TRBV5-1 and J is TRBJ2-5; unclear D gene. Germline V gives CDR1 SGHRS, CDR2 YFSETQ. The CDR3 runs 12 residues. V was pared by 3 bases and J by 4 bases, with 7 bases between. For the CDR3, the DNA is TGCGCCAGCAGCTCTGTCGGAGAGACCCAGTACTTC. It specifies CASSSVGETQYF.

This CDR3 is CSVNRGSYEQYF. The CDR3 nucleotides read TGCAGCGTTAATCGCGGCTCCTACGAGCAGTACTTC. The chain combines TRBV29-1 with TRBJ2-7, with D unresolved. From germline, CDR1 is SQVTM and CDR2 ANQGSEA. The V and J ends lost 5 bases and 0 bases respectively, with 8 bases between them. There are 12 residues in the CDR3.

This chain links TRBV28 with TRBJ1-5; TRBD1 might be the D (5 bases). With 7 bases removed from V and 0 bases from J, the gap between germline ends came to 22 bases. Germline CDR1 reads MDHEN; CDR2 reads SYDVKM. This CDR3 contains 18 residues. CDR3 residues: CASTGRTRGVYSNQPQHF. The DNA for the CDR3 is TGTGCCAGCACCGGTCGGACCCGGGGGGTTTATAGCAATCAGCCCCAGCATTTT.

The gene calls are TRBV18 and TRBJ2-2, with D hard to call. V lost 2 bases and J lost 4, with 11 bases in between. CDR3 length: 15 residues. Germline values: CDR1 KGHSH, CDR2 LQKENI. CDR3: CASSPDGWITGELFF. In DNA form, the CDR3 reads TGTGCCAGCTCACCAGACGGGTGGATCACCGGGGAGCTGTTTTTT. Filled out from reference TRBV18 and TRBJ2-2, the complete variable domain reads NAGVMQNPRHLVRRRGQEARLRCSPMKGHSHVYWYRQLPEEGLKFMVYLQKENIIDESGMPKERFSAEFPKEGPSILRIQQVVRGDSAAYFCASSPDGWITGELFFGEGSRLTVL.

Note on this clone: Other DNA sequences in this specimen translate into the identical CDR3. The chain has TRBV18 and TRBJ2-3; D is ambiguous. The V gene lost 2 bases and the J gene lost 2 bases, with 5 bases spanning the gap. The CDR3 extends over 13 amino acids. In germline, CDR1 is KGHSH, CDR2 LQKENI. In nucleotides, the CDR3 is TGTGCCAGCTCACCAAGACTCACAGATACGCAGTATTTT. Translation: CASSPRLTDTQYF. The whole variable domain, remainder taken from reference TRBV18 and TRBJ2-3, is NAGVMQNPRHLVRRRGQEARLRCSPMKGHSHVYWYRQLPEEGLKFMVYLQKENIIDESGMPKERFSAEFPKEGPSILRIQQVVRGDSAAYFCASSPRLTDTQYFGPGTRLTVL.

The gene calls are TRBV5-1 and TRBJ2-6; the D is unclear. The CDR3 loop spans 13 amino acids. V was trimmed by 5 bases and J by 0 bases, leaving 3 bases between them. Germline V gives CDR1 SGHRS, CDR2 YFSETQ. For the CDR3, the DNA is TGCGCCAGCAGAATCTCTGGGGCCAACGTCCTGACTTTC. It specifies CASRISGANVLTF.

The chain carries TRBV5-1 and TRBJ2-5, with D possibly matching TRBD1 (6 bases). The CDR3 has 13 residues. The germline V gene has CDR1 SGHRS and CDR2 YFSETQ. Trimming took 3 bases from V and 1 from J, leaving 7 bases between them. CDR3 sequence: CASSWDIQETQYF. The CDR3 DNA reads TGCGCCAGCAGCTGGGACATCCAAGAGACCCAGTACTTC.

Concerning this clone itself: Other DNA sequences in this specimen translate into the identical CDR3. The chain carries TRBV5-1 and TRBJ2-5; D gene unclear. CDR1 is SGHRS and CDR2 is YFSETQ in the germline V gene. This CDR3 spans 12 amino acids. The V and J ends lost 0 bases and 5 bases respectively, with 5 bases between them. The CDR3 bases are TGCGCCAGCAGCTTGGATTCTGAGACCCAGTACTTC. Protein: CASSLDSETQYF.